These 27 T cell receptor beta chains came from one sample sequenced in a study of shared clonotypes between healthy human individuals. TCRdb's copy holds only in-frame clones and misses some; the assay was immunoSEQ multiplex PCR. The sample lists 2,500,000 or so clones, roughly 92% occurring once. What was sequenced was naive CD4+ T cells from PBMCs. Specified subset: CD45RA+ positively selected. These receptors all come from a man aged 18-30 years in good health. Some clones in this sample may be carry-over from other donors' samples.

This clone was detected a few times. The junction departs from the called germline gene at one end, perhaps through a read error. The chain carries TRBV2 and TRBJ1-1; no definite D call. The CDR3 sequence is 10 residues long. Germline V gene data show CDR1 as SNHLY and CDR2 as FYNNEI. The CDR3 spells CASSEASHKF. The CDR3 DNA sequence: TGTGCCAGCAGTGAAGCGTCCCATAAATTT.

CDR3 DNA sequence: TGTGCCAGCAGCTTGGCGGGAGGTGGGGATACGCAGTATTTT. Translated: CASSLAGGGDTQYF. The rearrangement uses TRBV7-3 and TRBJ2-3; 8 bases match TRBD2. Germline CDR1 is SGHTA and CDR2 is FQGTGA. The CDR3 is 14 amino acids. The ends lost 3 bases at V and 6 bases at J; junction bases unmatched: 5.

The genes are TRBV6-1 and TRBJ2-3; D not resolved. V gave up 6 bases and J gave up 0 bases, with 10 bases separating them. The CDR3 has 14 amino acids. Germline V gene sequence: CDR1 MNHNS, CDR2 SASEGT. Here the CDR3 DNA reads TGTGCCAGCAGGTGGGGTGCTAGCACAGATACGCAGTATTTT. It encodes CASRWGASTDTQYF.

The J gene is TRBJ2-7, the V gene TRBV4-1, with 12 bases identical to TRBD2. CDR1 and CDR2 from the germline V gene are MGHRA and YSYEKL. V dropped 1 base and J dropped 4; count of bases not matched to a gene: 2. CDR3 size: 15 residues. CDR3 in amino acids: CASSQATSGSYEQYF. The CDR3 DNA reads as TGCGCCAGCAGCCAAGCGACTAGCGGGAGTTACGAGCAGTACTTC.

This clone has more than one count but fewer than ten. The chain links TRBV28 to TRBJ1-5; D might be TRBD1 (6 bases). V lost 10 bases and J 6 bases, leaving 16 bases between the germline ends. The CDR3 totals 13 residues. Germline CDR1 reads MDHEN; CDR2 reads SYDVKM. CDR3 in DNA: TGTGCCATCTCTAGACAGGCTGGTCAGCCCCAGCATTTT. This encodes CAISRQAGQPQHF. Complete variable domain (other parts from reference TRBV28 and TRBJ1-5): DVKVTQSSRYLVKRTGEKVFLECVQDMDHENMFWYRQDPGLGLRLIYFSYDVKMKEKGDIPEGYSVSREKKERFSLILESASTNQTSMYLCAISRQAGQPQHFGDGTRLSIL.

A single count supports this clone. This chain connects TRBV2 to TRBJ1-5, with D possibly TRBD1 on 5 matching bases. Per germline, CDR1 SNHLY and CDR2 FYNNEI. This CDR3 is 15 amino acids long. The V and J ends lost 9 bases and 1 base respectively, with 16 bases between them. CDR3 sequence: CASGGDGLSNQPQHF. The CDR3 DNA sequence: TGTGCCAGTGGGGGGGACGGTTTGAGCAATCAGCCCCAGCATTTT. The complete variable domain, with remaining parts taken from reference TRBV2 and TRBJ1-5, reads EPEVTQTPSHQVTQMGQEVILRCVPISNHLYFYWYRQILGQKVEFLVSFYNNEISEKSEIFDDQFSVERPDGSNFTLKIRSTKLEDSAMYFCASGGDGLSNQPQHFGDGTRLSIL.

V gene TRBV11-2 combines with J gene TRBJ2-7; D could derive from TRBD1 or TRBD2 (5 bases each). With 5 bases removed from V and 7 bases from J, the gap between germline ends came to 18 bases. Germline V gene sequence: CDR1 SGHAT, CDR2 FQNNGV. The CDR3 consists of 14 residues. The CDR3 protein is CASSRIGTGGEQYF. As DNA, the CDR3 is TGTGCCAGCAGCCGAATAGGGACCGGCGGGGAGCAGTACTTC.

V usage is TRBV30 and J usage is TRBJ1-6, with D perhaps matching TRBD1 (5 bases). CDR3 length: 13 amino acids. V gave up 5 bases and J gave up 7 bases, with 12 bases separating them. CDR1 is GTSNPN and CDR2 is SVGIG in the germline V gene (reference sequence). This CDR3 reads CAWDGDPNSPLHF. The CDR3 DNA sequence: TGTGCCTGGGACGGGGACCCGAATTCACCCCTCCACTTT.

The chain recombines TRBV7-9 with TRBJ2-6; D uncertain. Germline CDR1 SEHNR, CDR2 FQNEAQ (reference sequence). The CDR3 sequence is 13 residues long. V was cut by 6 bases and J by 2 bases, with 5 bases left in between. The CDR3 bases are TGTGCCAGCAGGGGGACTGGGGCCAACGTCCTGACTTTC. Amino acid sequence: CASRGTGANVLTF.

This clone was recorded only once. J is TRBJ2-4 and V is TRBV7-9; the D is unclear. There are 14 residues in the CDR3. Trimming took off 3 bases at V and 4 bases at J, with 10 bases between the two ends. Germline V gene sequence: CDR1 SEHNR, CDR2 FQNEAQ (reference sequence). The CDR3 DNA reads TGTGCCAGCAGCTTTCTCGCGGTGAAAAACATTCAGTACTTC. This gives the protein CASSFLAVKNIQYF.

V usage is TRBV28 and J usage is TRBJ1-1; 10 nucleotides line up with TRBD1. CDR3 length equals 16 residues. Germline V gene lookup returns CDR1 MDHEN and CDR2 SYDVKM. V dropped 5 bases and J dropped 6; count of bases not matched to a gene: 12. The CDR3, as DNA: TGTGCCAGCAGTACAGCTAAGACAGGGGGCTATGCTGAAGCTTTCTTT. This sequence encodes CASSTAKTGGYAEAFF.

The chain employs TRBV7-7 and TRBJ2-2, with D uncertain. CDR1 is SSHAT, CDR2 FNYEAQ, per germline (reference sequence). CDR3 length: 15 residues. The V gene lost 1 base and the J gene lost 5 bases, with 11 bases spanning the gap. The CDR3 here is CASSLGGRPTGELFF. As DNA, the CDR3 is TGTGCCAGCAGCTTAGGGGGTAGACCTACCGGGGAGCTGTTTTTT.

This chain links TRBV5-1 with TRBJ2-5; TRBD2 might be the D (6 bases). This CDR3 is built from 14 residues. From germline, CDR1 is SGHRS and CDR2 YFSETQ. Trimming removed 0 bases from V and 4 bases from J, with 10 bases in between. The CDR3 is CASSLAMGGETQYF. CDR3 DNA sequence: TGCGCCAGCAGCTTGGCCATGGGGGGAGAGACCCAGTACTTC.

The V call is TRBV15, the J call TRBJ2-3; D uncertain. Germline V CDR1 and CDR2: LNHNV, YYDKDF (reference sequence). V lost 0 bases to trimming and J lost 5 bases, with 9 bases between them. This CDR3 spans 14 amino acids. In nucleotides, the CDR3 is TGTGCCACCAGCAGAGACACCGACGGAGATACGCAGTATTTT. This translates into CATSRDTDGDTQYF. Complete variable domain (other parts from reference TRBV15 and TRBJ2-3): DAMVIQNPRYQVTQFGKPVTLSCSQTLNHNVMYWYQQKSSQAPKLLFHYYDKDFNNEADTPDNFQSRRPNTSFCFLDIRSPGLGDTAMYLCATSRDTDGDTQYFGPGTRLTVL.

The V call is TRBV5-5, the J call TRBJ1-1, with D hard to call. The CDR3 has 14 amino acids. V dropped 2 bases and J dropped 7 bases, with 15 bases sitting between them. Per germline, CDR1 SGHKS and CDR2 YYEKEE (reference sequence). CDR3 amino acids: CASSFQIRVGEAFF. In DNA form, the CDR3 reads TGTGCCAGCAGCTTCCAAATCCGGGTGGGTGAAGCTTTCTTT. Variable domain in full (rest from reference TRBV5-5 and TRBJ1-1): DAGVTQSPTHLIKTRGQQVTLRCSPISGHKSVSWYQQVLGQGPQFIFQYYEKEERGRGNFPDRFSARQFPNYSSELNVNALLLGDSALYLCASSFQIRVGEAFFGQGTRLTVV.

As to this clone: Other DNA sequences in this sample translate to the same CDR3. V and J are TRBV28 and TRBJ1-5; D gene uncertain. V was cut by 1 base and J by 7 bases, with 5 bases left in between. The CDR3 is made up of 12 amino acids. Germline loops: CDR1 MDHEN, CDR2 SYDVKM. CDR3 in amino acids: CASSLLGQPQHF. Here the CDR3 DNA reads TGTGCCAGCAGTTTATTGGGGCAGCCCCAGCATTTT.

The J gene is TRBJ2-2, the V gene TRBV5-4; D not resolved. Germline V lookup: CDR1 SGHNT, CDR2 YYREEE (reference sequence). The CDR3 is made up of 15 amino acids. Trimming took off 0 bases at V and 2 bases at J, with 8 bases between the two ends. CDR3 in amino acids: CASSLDLPNTGELFF. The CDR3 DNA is TGTGCCAGCAGCTTGGACTTGCCAAACACCGGGGAGCTGTTTTTT.

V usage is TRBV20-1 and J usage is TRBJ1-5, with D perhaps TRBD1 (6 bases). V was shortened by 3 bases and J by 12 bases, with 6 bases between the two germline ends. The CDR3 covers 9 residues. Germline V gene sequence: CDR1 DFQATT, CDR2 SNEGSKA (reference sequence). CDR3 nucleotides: TGCAGTGCTAGCAGGGGCCAGCATTTT. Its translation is CSASRGQHF.

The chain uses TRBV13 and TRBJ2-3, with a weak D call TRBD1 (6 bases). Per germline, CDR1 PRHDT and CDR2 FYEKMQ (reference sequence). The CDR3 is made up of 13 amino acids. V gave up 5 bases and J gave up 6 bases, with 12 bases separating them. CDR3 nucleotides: TGTGCCAGCAGCCCAAACAGGGCCGATACGCAGTATTTT. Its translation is CASSPNRADTQYF.

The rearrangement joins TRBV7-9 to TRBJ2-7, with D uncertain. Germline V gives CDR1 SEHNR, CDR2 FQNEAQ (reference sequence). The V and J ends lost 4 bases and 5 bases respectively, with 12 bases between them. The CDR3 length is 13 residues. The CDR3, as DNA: TGTGCCAGCAGCTCCAAATTAGGGAACGAGCAGTACTTC. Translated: CASSSKLGNEQYF.

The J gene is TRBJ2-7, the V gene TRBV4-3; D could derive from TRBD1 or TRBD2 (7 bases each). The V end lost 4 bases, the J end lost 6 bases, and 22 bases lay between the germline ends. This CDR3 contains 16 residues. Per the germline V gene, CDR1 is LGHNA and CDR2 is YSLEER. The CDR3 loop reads CASSRSTQGGRGEQYF. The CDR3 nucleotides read TGCGCCAGCAGCCGGTCCACGCAGGGGGGGAGGGGCGAGCAGTACTTC.

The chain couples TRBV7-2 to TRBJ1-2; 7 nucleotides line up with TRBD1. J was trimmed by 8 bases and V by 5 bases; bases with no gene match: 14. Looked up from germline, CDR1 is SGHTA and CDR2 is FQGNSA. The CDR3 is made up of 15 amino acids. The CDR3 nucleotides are TGTGCCAGCAGCCCTGACAGGGACTTGGAGGAGGGCTACACCTTC. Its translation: CASSPDRDLEEGYTF.

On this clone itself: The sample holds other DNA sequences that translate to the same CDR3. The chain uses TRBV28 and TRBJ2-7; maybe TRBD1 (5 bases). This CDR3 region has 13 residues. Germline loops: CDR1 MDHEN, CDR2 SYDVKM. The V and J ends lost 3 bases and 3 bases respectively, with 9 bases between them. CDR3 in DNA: TGTGCCAGCAGTTTGGCAGGGTTCTACGAGCAGTACTTC. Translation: CASSLAGFYEQYF.

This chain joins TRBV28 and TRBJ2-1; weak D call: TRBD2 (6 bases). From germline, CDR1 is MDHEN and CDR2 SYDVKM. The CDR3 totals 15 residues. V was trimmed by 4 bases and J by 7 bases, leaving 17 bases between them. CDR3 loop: CASSSPGVSENEQFF. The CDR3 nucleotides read TGTGCCAGCAGTTCCCCGGGAGTAAGTGAGAATGAGCAGTTCTTC. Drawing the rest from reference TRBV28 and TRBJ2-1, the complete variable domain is DVKVTQSSRYLVKRTGEKVFLECVQDMDHENMFWYRQDPGLGLRLIYFSYDVKMKEKGDIPEGYSVSREKKERFSLILESASTNQTSMYLCASSSPGVSENEQFFGPGTRLTVL.

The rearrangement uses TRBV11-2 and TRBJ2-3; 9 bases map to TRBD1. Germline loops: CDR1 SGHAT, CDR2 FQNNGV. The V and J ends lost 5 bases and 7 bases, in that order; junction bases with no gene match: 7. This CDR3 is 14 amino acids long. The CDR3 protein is CASSTGTGPNTQYF. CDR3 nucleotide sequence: TGTGCCAGCAGCACCGGGACAGGGCCAAATACGCAGTATTTT.

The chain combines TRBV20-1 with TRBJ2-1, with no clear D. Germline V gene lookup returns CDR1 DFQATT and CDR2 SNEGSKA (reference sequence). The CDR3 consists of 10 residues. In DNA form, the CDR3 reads TGCAGCCTGGGGTACAATGAGCAGTTCTTC. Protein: CSLGYNEQFF.

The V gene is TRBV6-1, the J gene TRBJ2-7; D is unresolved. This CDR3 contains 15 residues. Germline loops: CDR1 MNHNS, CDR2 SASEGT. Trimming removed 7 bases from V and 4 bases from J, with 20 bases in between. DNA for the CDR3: TGTGCCAGCACCCCCCTCGGGCAGGCAGCATACGAGCAGTACTTC. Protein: CASTPLGQAAYEQYF.